These 28 T cell receptor beta chains share one sample of origin, sequenced in a study of blood T cell repertoires in COVID-19 (dated by TCRdb to 2019 to 2021). Library construction relied on the immunoSEQ multiplex PCR assay. In TCRdb, the immuneACCESS table is reduced to in-frame sequences with V and J assigned. These tables do not hold every clone; where another copy was compared, an unresolved V gene accounts for under half, and the others remain unexplained. The sample table records 75,000 to 100,000 clones; approximately 87% of these occur just once. The ten largest clones take up approximately 15% of the sample. The source material was peripheral blood. Receptor source: a human donor in a cohort sampled during active COVID-19.

The chain is built from TRBV5-6 and TRBJ1-1; TRBD1 matches 8 bases. J gave up 0 bases and V 1 base, and 14 bases lay outside the gene matches. Germline V lookup: CDR1 SGHDT, CDR2 YYEEEE. The CDR3 covers 19 residues. CDR3 sequence (DNA): TGTGCCAGCAGCTTGACCCTGACAGGGGATCTTGGTATGAACACTGAAGCTTTCTTT. Amino acid sequence: CASSLTLTGDLGMNTEAFF.

The V gene is TRBV5-6, the J gene TRBJ1-2; the match to TRBD1 covers 10 bases. This CDR3 is built from 17 residues. V shed 1 base and J 2 bases; nucleotides not matched to a gene: 8. Germline loops: CDR1 SGHDT, CDR2 YYEEEE. CDR3 loop: CASSLHGQGEVNYGYTF. As DNA, the CDR3 is TGTGCCAGCAGCTTGCATGGACAGGGGGAGGTAAACTATGGCTACACCTTC.

The chain is built from TRBV4-3 and TRBJ1-2; 8 bases align to TRBD1. Per the germline V gene, CDR1 is LGHNA and CDR2 is YSLEER. The CDR3 is 18 amino acids. V gave up 0 bases and J gave up 2 bases; unmatched junction bases: 11. CDR3 nucleotide sequence: TGCGCCAGCAGCCAAGAACCGACAGGGGTTAGAGGCAACTATGGCTACACCTTC. Encoded protein: CASSQEPTGVRGNYGYTF.

The chain uses TRBV14 and TRBJ1-2, with D tentatively TRBD1 (5 bases). The V gene lost 1 base and the J gene lost 4 bases, with 10 bases spanning the gap. Germline V gene data show CDR1 as SGHDN and CDR2 as FVKESK. There are 14 residues in the CDR3. The DNA of the CDR3 is TGTGCCAGCAGCCAAGGGCGGGGGACCTATGGCTACACCTTC. This gives the protein CASSQGRGTYGYTF. The full variable domain, rest sourced from reference TRBV14 and TRBJ1-2, is EAGVTQFPSHSVIEKGQTVTLRCDPISGHDNLYWYRRVMGKEIKFLLHFVKESKQDESGMPNNRFLAERTGGTYSTLKVQPAELEDSGVYFCASSQGRGTYGYTFGSGTRLTVV.

A single count supports this clone. The V gene is TRBV24-1, the J gene TRBJ2-3, with TRBD1 matching 10 bases. This CDR3 is built from 16 residues. The junction had 4 bases not matched to a gene; V was cut back by 4 bases and J by 1 base. Germline V lookup: CDR1 KGHDR, CDR2 SFDVKD. This CDR3 reads CATSDAGTGGTDTQYF. The CDR3 DNA follows: TGTGCCACCAGTGACGCCGGGACAGGGGGCACAGATACGCAGTATTTT.

The chain carries TRBV18 and TRBJ1-1; D remains unclear. Germline lookup yields CDR1 KGHSH and CDR2 LQKENI. This CDR3 spans 12 amino acids. Trimming stripped 6 bases from V and 7 bases from J, with 12 bases between. The CDR3 reads CASSPGGGEAFF. The CDR3 DNA sequence: TGTGCCAGCTCCCCCGGAGGAGGTGAAGCTTTCTTT. The variable domain in full, completed from reference TRBV18 and TRBJ1-1, reads NAGVMQNPRHLVRRRGQEARLRCSPMKGHSHVYWYRQLPEEGLKFMVYLQKENIIDESGMPKERFSAEFPKEGPSILRIQQVVRGDSAAYFCASSPGGGEAFFGQGTRLTVV.

V is TRBV30 and J is TRBJ2-1; TRBD2 aligns across 12 bases. Trimming cost V 5 bases and J 9 bases; bases outside gene matches: 8. Per germline, CDR1 GTSNPN and CDR2 SVGIG (reference sequence). This CDR3 is built from 14 residues. The CDR3 sequence: CAWDTSGRIIEQFF. CDR3 nucleotide sequence: TGTGCCTGGGATACTAGCGGGAGGATTATTGAGCAGTTCTTC.

V gene TRBV9 combines with J gene TRBJ2-1, with 7 bases aligning to TRBD1. The germline V gene has CDR1 SGDLS and CDR2 YYNGEE. CDR3 size: 16 residues. With 0 bases clipped from V and 7 bases from J, the junction kept 10 bases outside the gene matches. CDR3 residues: CASSVGFPTGWNEQFF. The CDR3 DNA follows: TGTGCCAGCAGCGTAGGGTTCCCGACAGGGTGGAATGAGCAGTTCTTC.

Only one count was recorded for this clone. The rearrangement uses TRBV24-1 and TRBJ2-1; no definite D call. V lost 2 bases and J 3 bases, leaving 10 bases between the germline ends. The CDR3 contains 15 residues. Germline assignment: CDR1 KGHDR and CDR2 SFDVKD. CDR3 nucleotides: TGTGCCACCAGTGATTCGCTAGATCTCTACAATGAGCAGTTCTTC. Its protein product is CATSDSLDLYNEQFF.

This rearrangement joins TRBV7-6 to TRBJ2-1, with a weak D call TRBD2 (6 bases). The CDR3 spans 15 residues. The V gene's germline CDR1 is SGHVS and CDR2 FNYEAQ. Trimming removed 2 bases at V and 0 bases at J, with 8 bases between. As DNA, the CDR3 is TGTGCCAGCAGCTTAAACGGGGGCTCCTACAATGAGCAGTTCTTC. As protein: CASSLNGGSYNEQFF.

The CDR3 bases are TGTGCCAGCAGCTCGGGACAGGGGTTTAATGAAAAACTGTTTTTT. Protein product: CASSSGQGFNEKLFF. The chain uses TRBV7-2 and TRBJ1-4; 10 bases are shared with TRBD1. The CDR3 contains 15 residues. The V and J ends lost 4 bases and 4 bases, in that order; junction bases with no gene match: 3. Germline V CDR1 and CDR2: SGHTA, FQGNSA.

The chain carries TRBV4-3 and TRBJ1-2; D gene ambiguous. V lost 2 bases, J lost 7 bases, and 17 bases lay in between. The CDR3 consists of 15 residues. Germline V gene sequence: CDR1 LGHNA, CDR2 YSLEER. Here the CDR3 DNA reads TGCGCCAGCAGCCAACCGGACCAGGTTGCGGGTGGCTACACCTTC. The encoded protein is CASSQPDQVAGGYTF.

In DNA form, the CDR3 reads TGTGCCAGCAGCCAAGAACTCTATCTTAATGAAAAACTGTTTTTT. Translated, it gives CASSQELYLNEKLFF. The V call is TRBV4-2, the J call TRBJ1-4, with no clear D. V lost 0 bases and J 4 bases, leaving 9 bases between the germline ends. Germline V gives CDR1 LGHNA, CDR2 YNFKEQ. The CDR3 is 15 amino acids.

The chain links TRBV4-3 to TRBJ2-1; 10 positions match TRBD2. The CDR3 spans 15 residues. V lost 0 bases to trimming and J lost 15 bases; unmatched junction nucleotides: 11. Germline CDR1 is LGHNA and CDR2 is YSLEER. The CDR3 sequence: CASSQDGASGRRMFF. CDR3 coding DNA: TGCGCCAGCAGCCAAGACGGGGCTAGCGGGAGACGTATGTTCTTC.

This clone was seen a single time. The chain links TRBV9 to TRBJ2-5; 15 bases align to TRBD2. Germline V CDR1 and CDR2: SGDLS, YYNGEE. The CDR3 sequence is 16 residues long. The junction had 6 bases not matched to a gene; V was cut back by 4 bases and J by 5 bases. CDR3 nucleotide sequence: TGTGCCAGCAGCCCGAAGGGACTAGCGGGAGGTGAGACCCAGTACTTC. Its translation is CASSPKGLAGGETQYF.

V gene TRBV28 combines with J gene TRBJ1-3; unclear D gene. The ends were cut back, 7 bases at V and 4 bases at J, with 17 bases in the middle. In germline, CDR1 is MDHEN, CDR2 SYDVKM. This CDR3 has 15 amino acids. In DNA, the CDR3 is TGTGCCAGCACCACCGGAGATTTTTCCGGAAACACCATATATTTT. Protein product: CASTTGDFSGNTIYF.

The chain employs TRBV7-9 and TRBJ2-1, with D possibly being TRBD1 (6 bases). Germline CDR1 is SEHNR and CDR2 is FQNEAQ (reference sequence). V lost 8 bases and J 6 bases, leaving 17 bases between the germline ends. The CDR3 has 14 amino acids. In nucleotides, the CDR3 is TGTGCCAGCGGGCTCGGGGACACCCTCAATGAGCAGTTCTTC. Translated: CASGLGDTLNEQFF. Combining the CDR3 with reference TRBV7-9 and TRBJ2-1 gives the whole variable domain DTGVSQNPRHKITKRGQNVTFRCDPISEHNRLYWYRQTLGQGPEFLTYFQNEAQLEKSRLLSDRFSAERPKGSFSTLEIQRTEQGDSAMYLCASGLGDTLNEQFFGPGTRLTVL.

The chain couples TRBV7-9 to TRBJ2-2; 7 nucleotides line up with TRBD1. V dropped 5 bases and J dropped 10; count of bases not matched to a gene: 10. Germline lookup yields CDR1 SEHNR and CDR2 FQNEAQ (reference sequence). This CDR3 is 14 amino acids long. This CDR3 is CASSTYDREMELFF. In DNA form, the CDR3 reads TGTGCCAGCAGCACATACGACAGGGAGATGGAGCTGTTTTTT.

The chain recombines TRBV6-5 with TRBJ2-1; possible D gene TRBD2, 6 bases. This CDR3 has 15 residues. The germline gives CDR1 MNHEY, CDR2 SVGAGI. Trimming pared 7 bases from V and 9 bases from J, leaving 22 bases between. CDR3 in amino acids: CASTPPGRLGSEQFF. DNA for the CDR3: TGTGCCAGCACTCCTCCCGGGCGACTAGGGAGTGAGCAGTTCTTC.

The J gene is TRBJ2-5, the V gene TRBV6-5, with D possibly being TRBD1 (5 bases). V was trimmed by 4 bases and J by 2 bases, leaving 8 bases between them. Germline assignment: CDR1 MNHEY and CDR2 SVGAGI. The CDR3 runs to 13 residues. For the CDR3, the DNA is TGTGCCAGCAGTTCTCAGGGTCAAGAGACCCAGTACTTC. As protein: CASSSQGQETQYF.

The chain uses TRBV5-6 and TRBJ1-3; 8 bases match TRBD1. The CDR3 loop spans 17 amino acids. V trimming: 2 bases; J trimming: 0 bases; junction bases outside the gene matches: 7. Germline CDR1 SGHDT, CDR2 YYEEEE. CDR3 coding DNA: TGTGCCAGCAGCTTACCCGGACAGGGTGGCTCTGGAAACACCATATATTTT. It codes for CASSLPGQGGSGNTIYF.

The chain has TRBV2 and TRBJ2-3; perhaps TRBD1 as D (5 bases). Germline assignment: CDR1 SNHLY and CDR2 FYNNEI. This CDR3 has 13 amino acids. The V end was cut by 6 bases, the J end by 9 bases, with 16 bases between. The CDR3 region is CASRDLTDLTQYF. CDR3 DNA: TGTGCCAGCAGAGACCTGACAGATTTAACGCAGTATTTT.

The rearrangement uses TRBV4-3 and TRBJ1-2, with a tentative D call TRBD1 (6 bases). Germline V gene data show CDR1 as LGHNA and CDR2 as YSLEER. This CDR3 is built from 14 residues. V shed 8 bases and J shed 3 bases, with 16 bases lying between them. CDR3: CASPEDSPHYGYTF. The CDR3 DNA is TGCGCCAGCCCAGAGGACAGCCCTCACTATGGCTACACCTTC.

This rearrangement joins TRBV7-2 to TRBJ2-6; tentative D call: TRBD1 (6 bases). Germline V CDR1 and CDR2: SGHTA, FQGNSA. V shed 5 bases and J shed 0 bases, with 20 bases lying between them. This CDR3 contains 19 residues. The CDR3 protein is CASSPTHRVRSSGANVLTF. DNA for the CDR3: TGTGCCAGCAGCCCAACTCACAGGGTACGCAGCTCTGGGGCCAACGTCCTGACTTTC.

CDR3 bases: TGTGCCAGCGAATGGGGACAGGGGGCCTACGAGCAGTACTTC. It codes for CASEWGQGAYEQYF. The rearrangement links TRBV6-5 to TRBJ2-7; TRBD1 matches at 11 bases. With 8 bases clipped from V and 2 bases from J, the junction kept 5 bases outside the gene matches. Germline lookup yields CDR1 MNHEY and CDR2 SVGAGI. The CDR3 totals 14 residues.

This rearrangement joins TRBV19 to TRBJ2-6; D is undetermined. The CDR3 contains 11 residues. Trimming stripped 7 bases from V and 6 bases from J, with 4 bases between. CDR1 is LNHDA and CDR2 is SQIVND in the germline V gene (reference sequence). The CDR3 DNA reads TGTGCCAGTACATTGGCCAACGTCCTGACTTTC. As protein: CASTLANVLTF.

This chain links TRBV28 with TRBJ2-2; 10 bases are shared with TRBD1. This CDR3 spans 19 amino acids. Losses at the gene ends were 1 base for V and 1 base for J; bases not matched to a gene: 9. The V gene's germline CDR1 is MDHEN and CDR2 SYDVKM. CDR3 nucleotide sequence: TGTGCCAGCAGTTTATTCGCCGGGGGACAGGGGATGAACACCGGGGAGCTGTTTTTT. Protein: CASSLFAGGQGMNTGELFF. Looking up the rest from reference TRBV28 and TRBJ2-2 gives the full variable domain: DVKVTQSSRYLVKRTGEKVFLECVQDMDHENMFWYRQDPGLGLRLIYFSYDVKMKEKGDIPEGYSVSREKKERFSLILESASTNQTSMYLCASSLFAGGQGMNTGELFFGEGSRLTVL.

The genes are TRBV4-2 and TRBJ1-1; tentative D call: TRBD1 (6 bases). CDR3 length equals 15 residues. V shed 3 bases and J shed 1 base, with 12 bases lying between them. Germline values: CDR1 LGHNA, CDR2 YNFKEQ. For the CDR3, the DNA is TGTGCCAGCAGCCACGAGGGACAAAAGAACACTGAAGCTTTCTTT. As protein: CASSHEGQKNTEAFF.